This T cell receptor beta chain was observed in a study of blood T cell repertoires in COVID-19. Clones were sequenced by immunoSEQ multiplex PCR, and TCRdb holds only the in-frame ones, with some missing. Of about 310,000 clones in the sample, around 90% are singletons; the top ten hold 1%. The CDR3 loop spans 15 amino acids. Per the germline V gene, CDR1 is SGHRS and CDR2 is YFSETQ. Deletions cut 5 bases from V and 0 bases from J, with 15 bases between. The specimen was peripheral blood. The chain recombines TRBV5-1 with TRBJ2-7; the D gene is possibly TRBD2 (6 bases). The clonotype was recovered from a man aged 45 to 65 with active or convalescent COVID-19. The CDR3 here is CASRLAGLHSYEQYF. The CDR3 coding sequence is TGCGCCAGCAGACTGGCGGGACTCCACTCCTACGAGCAGTACTTC.